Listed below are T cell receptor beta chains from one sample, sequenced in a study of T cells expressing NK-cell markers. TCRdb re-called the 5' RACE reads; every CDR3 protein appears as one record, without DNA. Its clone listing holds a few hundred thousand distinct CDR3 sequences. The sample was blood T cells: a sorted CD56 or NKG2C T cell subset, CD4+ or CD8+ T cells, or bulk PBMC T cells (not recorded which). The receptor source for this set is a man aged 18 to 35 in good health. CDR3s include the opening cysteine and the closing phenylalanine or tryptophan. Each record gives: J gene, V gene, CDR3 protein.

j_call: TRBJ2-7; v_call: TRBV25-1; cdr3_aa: CASSVAGVPYEQYF
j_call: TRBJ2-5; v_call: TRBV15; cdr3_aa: CATSRGNLNRGVRETQYF
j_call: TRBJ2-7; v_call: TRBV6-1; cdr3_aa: CASRASLAGMYEQYF
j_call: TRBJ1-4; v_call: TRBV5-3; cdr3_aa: CASSLQIFGTGEKLFF
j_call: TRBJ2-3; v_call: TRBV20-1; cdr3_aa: CSASDLAEDTQYF
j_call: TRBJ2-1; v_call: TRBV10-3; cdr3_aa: CAISVRDREGTEQFF
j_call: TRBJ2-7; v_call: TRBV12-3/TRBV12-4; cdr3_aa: CASRLGGVVYEQYF
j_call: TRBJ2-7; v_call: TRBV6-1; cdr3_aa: CASRPPGDTYEQYF
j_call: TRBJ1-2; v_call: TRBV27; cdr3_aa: CASSLRDRGYGYTF
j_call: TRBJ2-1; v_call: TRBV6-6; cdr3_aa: CASRDPQWGEQFF
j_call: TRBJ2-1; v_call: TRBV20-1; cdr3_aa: CSARTLAQYNEQFF
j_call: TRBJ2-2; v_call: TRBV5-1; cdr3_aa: CASSFSGEPGTGELFF
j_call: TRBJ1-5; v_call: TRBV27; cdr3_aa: CASSLTGRVGQPQHF
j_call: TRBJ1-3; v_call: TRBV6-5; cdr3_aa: CASSYSRQINTIYF
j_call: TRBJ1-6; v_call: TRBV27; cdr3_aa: CASRDTRSPLHF
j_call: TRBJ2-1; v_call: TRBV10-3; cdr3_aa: CATSSGKAANEQFF
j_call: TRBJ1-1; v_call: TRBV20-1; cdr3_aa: CSALSGTGDQAFF
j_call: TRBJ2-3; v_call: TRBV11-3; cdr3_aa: CASSGGQPTDTQYF
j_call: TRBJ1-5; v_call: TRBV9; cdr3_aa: CASSVRQDSSPQHF
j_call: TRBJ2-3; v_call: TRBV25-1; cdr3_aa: CASGSVGADTQYF
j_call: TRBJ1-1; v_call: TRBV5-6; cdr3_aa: CASSFTGPTEAFF
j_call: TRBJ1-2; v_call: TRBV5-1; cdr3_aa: CASSIRDSLNYGYTF
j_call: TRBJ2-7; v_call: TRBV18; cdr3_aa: CASSPLSGNYEQYF
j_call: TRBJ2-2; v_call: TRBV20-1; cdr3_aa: CSASRAGGFAELFF
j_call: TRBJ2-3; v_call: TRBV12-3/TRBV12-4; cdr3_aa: CASSSVRTFTDTQYF
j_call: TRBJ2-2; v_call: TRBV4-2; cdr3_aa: CASSQDSGLAREGGGELFF
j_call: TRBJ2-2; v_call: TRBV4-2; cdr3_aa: CASSPDFLNTGELFF
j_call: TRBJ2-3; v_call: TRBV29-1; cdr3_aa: CSVEQGVPTDTQYF
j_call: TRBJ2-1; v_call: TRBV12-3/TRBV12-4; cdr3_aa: CASSRPGTGENGEFF
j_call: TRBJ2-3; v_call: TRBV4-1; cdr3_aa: CASSQDIGFTDTQYF
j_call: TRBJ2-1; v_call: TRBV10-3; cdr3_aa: CAIGGATSGRNNEQFF
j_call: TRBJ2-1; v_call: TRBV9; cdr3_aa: CASSVGVYEQFF
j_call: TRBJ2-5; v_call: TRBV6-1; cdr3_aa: CASSRVGGTETQYF
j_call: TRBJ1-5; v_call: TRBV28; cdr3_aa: CASRSTGTGQPQHF
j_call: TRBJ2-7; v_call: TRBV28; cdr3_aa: CASMGGVVYEQYF